The clone carrying this T cell receptor (beta chain) has a single count. Generated by immunoSEQ multiplex PCR, the TCRdb table keeps only in-frame clones and is missing some. The sample includes about 300,000 clones, around 92% of them seen just once. This sample stems from a study of blood T cell repertoires in COVID-19. Enrolled through a virtual design, the participants were between roughly 18 and 95 years of age and came from fewer than 30 US areas. In germline, CDR1 is SGDLS, CDR2 YYNGEE. The CDR3 runs to 16 residues. Trimming at V came to 0 bases and at J to 3 bases, leaving 0 bases not matched to a gene.

What was sequenced was PBMCs or T cells enriched from blood (not recorded which). The origin of this receptor is a woman aged 45-65 years who had been exposed to COVID-19. This chain uses TRBV9 with TRBJ1-6; 10 bases map to TRBD1. The CDR3 DNA is TGTGCCAGCAGCGTAGGGACAGGGGGCTATAATTCACCCCTCCACTTT. It translates to CASSVGTGGYNSPLHF.